This passage covers 3 T cell receptor beta chains from one sample sequenced in a study of T cell changes during pregnancy in multiple sclerosis. Only in-frame clones appear in the TCRdb table, and some are missing; sequencing was by immunoSEQ multiplex PCR. The sample gives over 60,000 clones, 85% to 95% of which show up once; 1% is in the top ten. Sample: peripheral blood, taken in the first trimester of pregnancy. These receptors all come from a female donor with multiple sclerosis, enrolled in a pregnancy study.

Only one count was recorded for this clone. V and J are TRBV7-6 and TRBJ1-1, with 7 bases fitting TRBD1. The CDR3 contains 15 residues. Germline loops: CDR1 SGHVS, CDR2 FNYEAQ. The J segment lost 2 bases and the V segment lost 0 bases, leaving 3 bases of the junction unmatched. As DNA, the CDR3 is TGTGCCAGCAGCTTAGCGAAGGGGGCTAACACTGAAGCTTTCTTT. Amino acid sequence: CASSLAKGANTEAFF.

The chain uses TRBV7-2 and TRBJ2-5, with 13 bases that match TRBD2. With 5 bases clipped from V and 2 bases from J, the junction kept 5 bases outside the gene matches. The germline gives CDR1 SGHTA, CDR2 FQGNSA. The CDR3 consists of 16 residues. The CDR3 DNA is TGTGCCAGCAGCGGGACTAGCGGGGTGATACAAGAGACCCAGTACTTC. It specifies CASSGTSGVIQETQYF.

This clone was observed a few times. J is TRBJ1-1 and V is TRBV28; 9 nucleotides match TRBD1. The CDR3 has 15 residues. Germline V gives CDR1 MDHEN, CDR2 SYDVKM. V dropped 6 bases and J dropped 5; count of bases not matched to a gene: 10. For the CDR3, the DNA is TGTGCCAGCAGGAATACAGGGGGCGTAAAGACTGAAGCTTTCTTT. It is translated as CASRNTGGVKTEAFF.